A selection of T cell receptor beta chains follows, all from one sample in a study of blood T cell repertoires in COVID-19. The protocol was immunoSEQ multiplex PCR, while the TCRdb copy is restricted to in-frame clones and leaves out a portion. The profile covers about 49,000 clones, with around 84% appearing a single time and approximately 1.4% taken by the ten largest. The sample taken for sequencing was peripheral blood. Source of these receptors: a man aged 45-65 years with acute or convalescent COVID-19. CDR3s include the opening cysteine and the closing phenylalanine or tryptophan. D genes are given only for firm matches. Size values are once, few and many counts, or a class for expanded clones, and some rows have none.

d_gene | j_gene | v_gene | abundance | CDR3nt | CDR3aa
- | TRBJ2-5 | TRBV7-2 | - | TGTGCCAGCAGCTTCCTAGGGGAGGACGGAGAGACCCAGTACTTC | CASSFLGEDGETQYF
TRBD2 | TRBJ2-1 | TRBV7-6 | - | TGTGCCAGCAGCGATCTGGGGGGGAGGGGTTCCTACAATGAGCAGTTCTTC | CASSDLGGRGSYNEQFF
TRBD1 | TRBJ2-1 | TRBV28 | - | TGTGCCAGCAGGGACAGGGGTTCTGATTCCTACAATGAGCAGTTCTTC | CASRDRGSDSYNEQFF
TRBD1 | TRBJ1-1 | TRBV27 | - | TGTGCCAGCAGTCCTTCTGTAGGACAGGGTTCTTTCATGAACACTGAAGCTTTCTTT | CASSPSVGQGSFMNTEAFF
- | TRBJ2-7 | TRBV4-3 | - | TGCGCCAGCAGCCATGGGGGCGGACCCTCCTACGAGCAGTACTTC | CASSHGGGPSYEQYF
TRBD1 | TRBJ1-2 | TRBV9 | once | TGTGCCAGCAGCCCGGGGACAGGACTCGCCTATGGCTACACCTTC | CASSPGTGLAYGYTF
- | TRBJ2-1 | TRBV3-1/TRBV3-2 | - | TGTGCCAGCAGCCACAATATGGGGGCTGAGCAGTTCTTC | CASSHNMGAEQFF
- | TRBJ1-3 | TRBV28 | - | TGTGCCAGCAGCTGGAGCGGGGGGCAGAGGGGAGGAAACACCATATATTTT | CASSWSGGQRGGNTIYF
TRBD1 | TRBJ2-1 | TRBV30 | - | TGTGCCTGGAGTGTACCTCGAGGGGGCTACTACAATGAGCAGTTCTTC | CAWSVPRGGYYNEQFF
TRBD2 | TRBJ2-3 | TRBV2 | - | TGTGCCAGCAGTGATACTAGCGGGGGGCCTAGCACAGATACGCAGTATTTT | CASSDTSGGPSTDTQYF
TRBD1 | TRBJ2-7 | TRBV4-3 | - | TGCGCCAGCAGCCGGGACAGGGGCGACGAGCAGTACTTC | CASSRDRGDEQYF
- | TRBJ2-2 | TRBV7-2 | once | TGTGCCAGCATGACCCGGGCGAACACCGGGGAGCTGTTTTTT | CASMTRANTGELFF
- | TRBJ2-7 | TRBV16 | - | TGTGCCAGCAGCCAACTGGACGGGGGATACGAGCAGTACTTC | CASSQLDGGYEQYF
- | TRBJ1-2 | TRBV12-2 | - | TGTGCAAGTCGCTTCCCCCCCCGGGTAGGGGGCACCCCCCACCTCTATGGCTACACCTTC | CASRFPPRVGGTPHLYGYTF
- | TRBJ2-5 | TRBV4-1 | few | TGCGCCAGCAGCCAAGTTGCCCCTCCGAGGGAGACCCAGTACTTC | CASSQVAPPRETQYF
- | TRBJ1-6 | TRBV4-1 | - | TGCGCCAGCAGCCAGTTCCAAGCGGAGCCCCTCCACTTT | CASSQFQAEPLHF
TRBD1 | TRBJ2-1 | TRBV11-2 | - | TGTGCCAGCAGCTTAGGCCCCGGGACAGGGGGCAAGGATGAGCAGTTCTTC | CASSLGPGTGGKDEQFF
- | TRBJ2-2 | TRBV7-2 | - | TGTGCCAGCAGCTTAGCTTCCAGGGTAGATACCGGGGAGCTGTTTTTT | CASSLASRVDTGELFF
- | TRBJ1-1 | TRBV5-1 | - | TGCGCCAGCAGCTTCTATAGCAACACTGAAGCTTTCTTT | CASSFYSNTEAFF
TRBD1 | TRBJ2-7 | TRBV7-7 | - | TGTGCCAGCAGCATTGGGACAGGGGACGGCTACGAGCAGTACTTC | CASSIGTGDGYEQYF
- | TRBJ2-2 | TRBV4-1 | - | TGCGCCAGCAGCCAAGAGACAGTTAGGAACACCGGGGAGCTGTTTTTT | CASSQETVRNTGELFF
TRBD1 | TRBJ2-2 | TRBV5-1 | once | TGCGCCAGCAGCTTGAGTCAGGGGGCGACCGGGGAGCTGTTTTTT | CASSLSQGATGELFF
- | TRBJ1-5 | TRBV3-1/TRBV3-2 | few | TGTGCCAGCAGCCAAGATGGCGGAGGGCCCAATCAGCCCCAGCATTTT | CASSQDGGGPNQPQHF
TRBD1 | TRBJ1-2 | TRBV6-5 | - | TGTGCCAGCAGCTTCGGACAGGGGGCGCTAAATGGCTACACCTTC | CASSFGQGALNGYTF
TRBD1 | TRBJ2-3 | TRBV3-1/TRBV3-2 | - | TGTGCCAGCAGCCAAGGGACAGGGATTGGAAATACGCAGTATTTT | CASSQGTGIGNTQYF
TRBD2 | TRBJ2-3 | TRBV10-3 | - | TGTGCCATCGGATCCCTCTCTCGCGGGGGGCGCGGGGATACGCAGTATTTT | CAIGSLSRGGRGDTQYF
- | TRBJ2-5 | TRBV18 | - | TGTGCCAGCTCTCATAACACCGGAGGAGAGACCCAGTACTTC | CASSHNTGGETQYF
TRBD1 | TRBJ2-3 | TRBV6-5 | - | TGTGCCAGCAGTTACCAGGGACAGGGGGCGCGGGATACGCAGTATTTT | CASSYQGQGARDTQYF
- | TRBJ1-4 | TRBV21-1 | - | TGTGCCAGCAGCAAAGGTCGACCTATAGACCAGTGGGAGGAAAAACTGTTTTTT | CASSKGRPIDQWEEKLFF
- | TRBJ1-5 | TRBV4-1 | once | TGCGCCAGCAGCCACGTAACCCAAGGACTCAATCAGCCCCAGCATTTT | CASSHVTQGLNQPQHF
- | TRBJ2-1 | TRBV27 | - | TGTGCCAGCAGTCCCCGACTAGATTTGAATGAGCAGTTCTTC | CASSPRLDLNEQFF
- | TRBJ1-1 | TRBV7-9 | - | TGTGCCAGCAGCTTAATAAACTTGAACACTGAAGCTTTCTTT | CASSLINLNTEAFF
TRBD2 | TRBJ2-5 | TRBV28 | - | TGTGCCAGCAGTTTGTCCTGGGGTAGCGACACGGGGGGAACTAGGGAGACCCAGTACTTC | CASSLSWGSDTGGTRETQYF
TRBD1 | TRBJ1-1 | TRBV19 | - | TGTGCCAGTAGTTTTGGACAGGGGGCGTTGAACACTGAAGCTTTCTTT | CASSFGQGALNTEAFF
TRBD1 | TRBJ1-2 | TRBV6-6 | - | TGTGCCAGCAGTTTCGACGACAGGGTCGGCTACACCTTC | CASSFDDRVGYTF
- | TRBJ2-7 | TRBV11-3 | - | TGTGCCAGCAGCCCGACACATTCCTACGAGCAGTACTTC | CASSPTHSYEQYF
TRBD1 | TRBJ2-4 | TRBV6-2/TRBV6-3 | once | TGTGCCAGCAGTTACTCTGACAGGGATCTAGCCAAAAACATTCAGTACTTC | CASSYSDRDLAKNIQYF
- | TRBJ2-5 | TRBV5-1 | - | TGCGCCAGCAGCTTGGATGTTGGAGGACAAGAGACCCAGTACTTC | CASSLDVGGQETQYF
- | TRBJ1-5 | TRBV12-3/TRBV12-4 | - | TGTGCCAGCAGTCCGACAGTTAATCAGCCCCAGCATTTT | CASSPTVNQPQHF
TRBD2 | TRBJ2-1 | TRBV10-3 | - | TGTGCCATCAGTGAAGGGCGGGAGATCAACAATGAGCAGTTCTTC | CAISEGREINNEQFF
- | TRBJ2-7 | TRBV24-1 | - | TGTGCCACCAGTGGGCAACTCCGACTTCGGGGGGCAAGGAACTACGAGCAGTACTTC | CATSGQLRLRGARNYEQYF
- | TRBJ1-4 | TRBV7-5 | - | TGTGCCAGAAGCCCGAGGATTTGTGGTGAAAAACTGTTTTTT | CARSPRICGEKLFF
- | TRBJ2-7 | TRBV7-7 | - | TGTGCCAGCAGCCCTGGGCAGGGCCCTACCTACGAGCAGTACTTC | CASSPGQGPTYEQYF
TRBD1 | TRBJ1-4 | TRBV6-5 | few | TGTGCCAGCAGTTACGGGACAGGGAGGGAAAAACTGTTTTTT | CASSYGTGREKLFF
- | TRBJ1-2 | TRBV7-2 | - | TGTGCCAGCAGCGGTCTTACAGGGACCTATGGCTACACCTTC | CASSGLTGTYGYTF
TRBD2 | TRBJ2-1 | TRBV15 | few | TGTGCCACCAGGGGCGGGTCTAGCGGGATTTCCAATGAGCAGTTCTTC | CATRGGSSGISNEQFF
TRBD2 | TRBJ2-1 | TRBV5-4 | once | TGTGCCAGCAGCCGCCGGGACTACGCATACAATGAGCAGTTCTTC | CASSRRDYAYNEQFF
TRBD1 | TRBJ1-5 | TRBV15 | - | TGTGCCACCAGCGCTGGACAGGGAGGTAGCAATCAGCCCCAGCATTTT | CATSAGQGGSNQPQHF
- | TRBJ2-2 | TRBV11-2 | - | TGTGCCAGCAGCTTCGGGGGGACAGGCACCGGGGAGCTGTTTTTT | CASSFGGTGTGELFF
- | TRBJ1-5 | TRBV11-2 | - | TGTGCCAGCAGCTTAGTACTTAGCAGGGATCAGCCCCAGCATTTT | CASSLVLSRDQPQHF
TRBD1 | TRBJ1-2 | TRBV5-1 | - | TGCGCCAGCGGCCCCGGGACAGCTAACTATGGCTACACCTTC | CASGPGTANYGYTF
- | TRBJ2-2 | TRBV4-3 | - | TGCGCCAGCAGCCAAGCCAGGGTGCACACCGGGGAGCTGTTTTTT | CASSQARVHTGELFF
TRBD2 | TRBJ2-7 | TRBV28 | - | TGTGCCAGCAGTTTAGGTTTAGCGGGCTACGAGCAGTACTTC | CASSLGLAGYEQYF
TRBD1 | TRBJ1-2 | TRBV9 | - | TGTGCCAGCAGCGTATTAACAGGGGACGCTAACTATGGCTACACCTTC | CASSVLTGDANYGYTF
- | TRBJ2-7 | TRBV19 | - | TGTGCCAGTAGTATTTCCGGGTATGTGAACGAGCAGTACTTC | CASSISGYVNEQYF
TRBD2 | TRBJ2-1 | TRBV3-1/TRBV3-2 | - | TGTGCCAGCAGCCTCAGCGGGGGGGGAGATGAGCAGTTCTTC | CASSLSGGGDEQFF
- | TRBJ2-5 | TRBV5-5 | - | TGTGCCAGCAGCTTGGTTTATCTAGCGCGAGTTAACCAAGAGACCCAGTACTTC | CASSLVYLARVNQETQYF
TRBD2 | TRBJ2-1 | TRBV19 | - | TGTGCCAGTAGTTTCCCGGGACTAGCGGGAGTCCCCCTCTCCTACAATGAGCAGTTCTTC | CASSFPGLAGVPLSYNEQFF
- | TRBJ2-3 | TRBV5-1 | - | TGCGCCAGCAGCTTGGACGTAAGACTTAGCACAGATACGCAGTATTTT | CASSLDVRLSTDTQYF